These 17 T cell receptor beta chains share one sample of origin, sequenced in a study of T cells after yellow fever vaccination. A single record per CDR3 protein comes from TCRdb applying MiXCR to the 5' RACE reads. The repertoire consists of hundreds of thousands of distinct CDR3 sequences, with around 12% occurring once and the leading ten covering about 15%. The sample in question was PBMCs, obtained on the day of the yellow fever booster vaccination. These receptors were taken from a man aged 30 to 45 who received the YFV17D yellow fever vaccine.

This clonotype was observed at least ten times. The V and J genes are TRBV7-9 and TRBJ2-3; no definite D call. Between the trimmed V and J ends, which lost 2 bases and 0 bases, there was a span of 6 bases. Germline V CDR1 and CDR2: SEHNR, FQNEAQ (reference sequence). The CDR3 runs 14 residues. CDR3 loop: CASSLTGSTDTQYF. The CDR3 nucleotides read TGTGCCAGCAGCTTAACCGGGAGCACAGATACGCAGTATTTT.

The rearrangement joins TRBV12-3 or TRBV12-4 to TRBJ2-2; D is unresolved. CDR3 length: 11 residues. The V end was cut by 5 bases, the J end by 10 bases, with 8 bases between. The CDR3 coding sequence is TGTGCCAGCAGTCTGGCTTTGGAGCTGTTTTTT. As protein: CASSLALELFF.

The chain joins TRBV4-3 to TRBJ2-3, with D possibly being TRBD2 (5 bases). Germline V lookup: CDR1 LGHNA, CDR2 YSLEER. With 2 bases removed from V and 3 bases from J, the gap between germline ends came to 6 bases. This CDR3 is built from 13 residues. CDR3: CASSQQRTDTQYF. CDR3 coding DNA: TGCGCCAGCAGCCAACAGCGGACAGATACGCAGTATTTT.

The chain recombines TRBV5-1 with TRBJ2-5, with 12 nucleotides matching TRBD2. The CDR3 is made up of 15 amino acids. Germline CDR1 and CDR2: SGHRS and YFSETQ. Losses at the gene ends were 5 bases for V and 7 bases for J; bases not matched to a gene: 9. This CDR3 is CASRPVLAGGVTQYF. Here the CDR3 DNA reads TGCGCCAGCAGACCCGTTCTAGCGGGAGGGGTGACCCAGTACTTC.

The chain recombines TRBV28 with TRBJ1-2, with TRBD1 identical over 7 bases. J lost 6 bases, V lost 4 bases, and 2 bases had no gene match. CDR3 length equals 12 residues. The germline V gene encodes CDR1 MDHEN and CDR2 SYDVKM. In nucleotides, the CDR3 is TGTGCCAGCAGTTCGCAGGGGGATGGCTACACCTTC. Translated: CASSSQGDGYTF.

This clonotype occurred a few times. The gene calls are TRBV28 and TRBJ1-4, with D unresolved. The CDR3 runs to 12 residues. The V end lost 3 bases, the J end lost 8 bases, and 7 bases lay between the germline ends. Per the germline V gene, CDR1 is MDHEN and CDR2 is SYDVKM. The CDR3 spells CASSLSHEKLFF. The CDR3 nucleotides read TGTGCCAGCAGTTTGTCGCACGAAAAACTGTTTTTT.

This clonotype was seen only a few times. This sequence joins TRBV5-4 and TRBJ2-1; 7 positions agree with TRBD2. This CDR3 has 16 residues. Per germline, CDR1 SGHNT and CDR2 YYREEE (reference sequence). V gave up 4 bases and J gave up 4 bases; unmatched junction bases: 11. Here the CDR3 DNA reads TGTGCCAGCAGCCACAATCCTAGCGGAGAATACAATGAGCAGTTCTTC. Its protein product is CASSHNPSGEYNEQFF.

This CDR3 reads CSASTSDIRSGNTIYF. The CDR3 DNA follows: TGCAGTGCTTCCACAAGCGACATCCGCTCTGGAAACACCATATATTTT. The chain has TRBV20-1 and TRBJ1-3, with unresolved D. V lost 5 bases and J lost 0, with 17 bases in between. The CDR3 length is 16 residues. Germline V gene sequence: CDR1 DFQATT, CDR2 SNEGSKA (reference sequence).

V gene TRBV19 combines with J gene TRBJ2-1; TRBD2 agrees at 9 bases. Germline CDR1 reads LNHDA; CDR2 reads SQIVND (reference sequence). The CDR3 contains 15 residues. The trim removed 9 bases at V and 4 bases at J, leaving 10 bases unmatched. CDR3 nucleotide sequence: TGTGCCAGCGGACTAGCGTCCTTAAAATACAATGAGCAGTTCTTC. Translation: CASGLASLKYNEQFF.

This clonotype was observed a handful of times. The chain is built from TRBV4-2 and TRBJ2-2; 10 bases align to TRBD2. V lost 1 base to trimming and J lost 8 bases; unmatched junction nucleotides: 4. CDR3 length equals 15 residues. The germline gives CDR1 LGHNA, CDR2 YNFKEQ. The CDR3 DNA follows: TGTGCCAGCAGCCAAGGTGCTAGCGGGAGTGGGGAGCTGTTTTTT. It specifies CASSQGASGSGELFF.

This clonotype was counted ten times or more. The chain combines TRBV7-9 with TRBJ1-1; D gene uncertain. V lost 0 bases, J lost 5 bases, and 10 bases lay in between. Germline values: CDR1 SEHNR, CDR2 FQNEAQ (reference sequence). This CDR3 region has 14 residues. The CDR3 region has the DNA TGTGCCAGCAGCTTAGCTGGCCTGGAGACTGAAGCTTTCTTT. Translating gives CASSLAGLETEAFF.

This clonotype was observed a handful of times. The chain has TRBV6-2 or TRBV6-3 and TRBJ1-5; 8 bases are shared with TRBD1. V trimming: 2 bases; J trimming: 12 bases; junction bases outside the gene matches: 9. Per the germline V gene, CDR1 is MNHEY and CDR2 is SVGEGT. The CDR3 runs to 14 residues. The CDR3 DNA follows: TGTGCCAGCAGTTACCCCAACGGACAGGGTAACCAGCATTTT. Translated: CASSYPNGQGNQHF.

In its sample, this clonotype was seen a few times. The chain combines TRBV6-1 with TRBJ2-5, with a weak D call TRBD1 (6 bases). The CDR3 extends over 15 amino acids. Trimming took 6 bases from V and 2 from J, leaving 16 bases between them. The V gene's germline CDR1 is MNHNS and CDR2 SASEGT. As DNA, the CDR3 is TGTGCCAGCAGGACGAACGAGGACAGACAAGAGACCCAGTACTTC. This gives the protein CASRTNEDRQETQYF.

The chain has TRBV12-5 and TRBJ2-7; D is possibly TRBD1 or TRBD2 (5 bases each). The V end was cut by 6 bases, the J end by 4 bases, with 13 bases between. The CDR3 has 13 residues. Germline V gene lookup returns CDR1 LGHNT and CDR2 FRNRAP. CDR3 protein: CASGKGTLYEQYF. The CDR3 nucleotides are TGTGCTAGTGGAAAAGGGACCTTATACGAGCAGTACTTC.

This chain joins TRBV5-1 and TRBJ2-5; 9 bases match TRBD2. The CDR3 has 13 amino acids. Germline V gene lookup returns CDR1 SGHRS and CDR2 YFSETQ. J was trimmed by 5 bases and V by 4 bases; bases with no gene match: 3. CDR3 DNA sequence: TGCGCCAGCAGCCCTAGCGGGACGGAGACCCAGTACTTC. Protein sequence: CASSPSGTETQYF.

This clonotype was counted ten times or more. The chain is built from TRBV5-1 and TRBJ2-5, with a tentative D call TRBD2 (6 bases). This CDR3 contains 13 residues. Per the germline V gene, CDR1 is SGHRS and CDR2 is YFSETQ. Trimming took 4 bases from V and 0 from J, leaving 7 bases between them. DNA for the CDR3: TGCGCCAGCAGCCGCGGGGACCAAGAGACCCAGTACTTC. It codes for CASSRGDQETQYF.

The chain is built from TRBV29-1 and TRBJ2-1; the D is unclear. CDR3 size: 13 residues. V shed 0 bases and J shed 6 bases, with 9 bases lying between them. The V gene's germline CDR1 is SQVTM and CDR2 ANQGSEA. CDR3 region: CSVEDRLFNEQFF. The CDR3 DNA follows: TGCAGCGTTGAAGATCGACTGTTCAATGAGCAGTTCTTC.